Below, 20 T cell receptor beta chains from the same sample are listed, as sequenced in a study of vaccination effects on CD4 cells after COVID-19. The antigens of these receptors remain unknown. Antigen-specific CD4+ T cells were expanded (with viral peptide pools) by the ViraFEST assay ahead of sequencing. Following culture for under 12 days, CD4+ T cells were isolated. Each person got two doses of an mRNA SARS-CoV-2 vaccine, BNT162b2 or mRNA-1273. TCRdb's copy holds only in-frame clones and misses some; the assay was immunoSEQ multiplex PCR. The sample comprises some 30,000 clones, roughly 85% of which are singletons, and about 1.5% rests with the top ten. The sample consisted of CD4+ T cells from PBMCs cultured with HCoV-NL63 spike peptides, taken after COVID-19 vaccination. The receptors come from a human donor who received a COVID-19 vaccine. Some clones in this sample may be carry-over from other donors' samples.

This chain uses TRBV10-3 with TRBJ1-6, with 9 bases identical to TRBD1. Per germline, CDR1 ENHRY and CDR2 SYGVKD. The V segment lost 5 bases and the J segment 5 bases; nucleotides outside the gene matches: 4. The CDR3 loop spans 15 amino acids. CDR3: CAISTGGADNSPLHF. The CDR3 DNA reads TGTGCCATCAGTACAGGGGGCGCGGATAATTCACCCCTCCACTTT.

In nucleotides, the CDR3 is TGTGCCAGCAGTCGAGCACAGGGGACCTATGGCTACACCTTC. This translates into CASSRAQGTYGYTF. This sequence joins TRBV6-2 or TRBV6-3 and TRBJ1-2; 7 bases match TRBD1. Germline-derived CDR1 and CDR2 are MNHEY and SVGEGT. The CDR3 spans 14 residues. Trimming at V came to 5 bases and at J to 4 bases, leaving 7 bases not matched to a gene.

The chain couples TRBV6-2 or TRBV6-3 to TRBJ1-1, with no clear D. Per the germline V gene, CDR1 is MNHEY and CDR2 is SVGEGT. V was pared by 2 bases and J by 0 bases, with 10 bases between. This CDR3 has 15 amino acids. In DNA form, the CDR3 reads TGTGCCAGCAGTTACGACTCCCTTATGAACACTGAAGCTTTCTTT. It specifies CASSYDSLMNTEAFF.

The rearrangement uses TRBV5-8 and TRBJ1-2; D ambiguous. V was clipped by 4 bases and J by 7 bases, with 14 bases between them. In germline, CDR1 is SGHTS, CDR2 YDEGEE. The CDR3 is 13 amino acids. CDR3 residues: CASSVTSPGGYTF. For the CDR3, the DNA is TGTGCCAGCAGCGTGACCTCCCCTGGTGGCTACACCTTC.

The V and J genes are TRBV4-1 and TRBJ2-3, with 7 bases identical to TRBD1. The J segment lost 1 base and the V segment lost 2 bases, leaving 6 bases of the junction unmatched. Germline CDR1 and CDR2: MGHRA and YSYEKL. The CDR3 consists of 16 residues. The CDR3 bases are TGCGCCAGCAGCCAAAGGGGTGACAGGGGCACAGATACGCAGTATTTT. Residues: CASSQRGDRGTDTQYF.

The genes are TRBV11-2 and TRBJ2-1; TRBD1 matches at 9 bases. The CDR3 contains 15 residues. Germline loops: CDR1 SGHAT, CDR2 FQNNGV. The ends lost 4 bases at V and 2 bases at J; junction bases unmatched: 3. In DNA, the CDR3 is TGTGCCAGCAGCTGGGACAGGGCGACCTACAATGAGCAGTTCTTC. Its translation is CASSWDRATYNEQFF. Full variable domain (remainder filled in from reference TRBV11-2 and TRBJ2-1): EAGVAQSPRYKIIEKRQSVAFWCNPISGHATLYWYQQILGQGPKLLIQFQNNGVVDDSQLPKDRFSAERLKGVDSTLKIQPAKLEDSAVYLCASSWDRATYNEQFFGPGTRLTVL.

V and J are TRBV9 and TRBJ1-2, with TRBD1 matching 10 bases. Trimming at V came to 3 bases and at J to 0 bases, leaving 5 bases not matched to a gene. In germline, CDR1 is SGDLS, CDR2 YYNGEE. The CDR3 is 16 amino acids. CDR3 sequence: CASSETGGSANYGYTF. The CDR3 DNA follows: TGTGCCAGCAGCGAGACAGGGGGCTCCGCTAACTATGGCTACACCTTC.

The J gene is TRBJ1-4, the V gene TRBV5-1, with 10 bases identical to TRBD1. CDR1 is SGHRS and CDR2 is YFSETQ in the germline V gene. V lost 2 bases to trimming and J lost 6 bases; unmatched junction nucleotides: 4. The CDR3 spans 15 residues. DNA of the CDR3: TGCGCCAGCAGCTTCGCTGGGACAGGGGATGAAAAACTGTTTTTT. Translating it yields CASSFAGTGDEKLFF. Using reference TRBV5-1 and TRBJ1-4 for the parts outside the CDR3, the full variable domain is KAGVTQTPRYLIKTRGQQVTLSCSPISGHRSVSWYQQTPGQGLQFLFEYFSETQRNKGNFPGRFSGRQFSNSRSEMNVSTLELGDSALYLCASSFAGTGDEKLFFGSGTQLSVL.

The rearrangement uses TRBV12-3 or TRBV12-4 and TRBJ2-5, with 7 bases aligning to TRBD2. This CDR3 region has 13 residues. V was clipped by 6 bases and J by 4 bases; unmatched bases: 5. The CDR3 sequence is CASRGGAGETQYF. The CDR3 coding sequence is TGTGCCAGCAGGGGAGGGGCTGGAGAGACCCAGTACTTC.

V is TRBV5-1 and J is TRBJ1-2; 10 nucleotides match TRBD1. The length of the CDR3 is 14 residues. CDR1 SGHRS and CDR2 YFSETQ come from the germline V gene. The V gene end was trimmed by 4 bases and the J gene end by 5 bases; junction bases not matched to a gene: 5. DNA of the CDR3: TGCGCCAGCAGCGAGGGACAGGGGCGGTATGGCTACACCTTC. Encoded protein: CASSEGQGRYGYTF.

The chain has TRBV28 and TRBJ2-7; D is perhaps TRBD1 or TRBD2 (5 bases each). Germline values: CDR1 MDHEN, CDR2 SYDVKM. The CDR3 sequence is 15 residues long. V gave up 2 bases and J gave up 5 bases, with 16 bases separating them. The CDR3 sequence is CASSLEGWVQDEQYV. The CDR3 coding sequence is TGTGCCAGCAGTTTAGAGGGGTGGGTTCAGGACGAGCAGTACGTC.

J is TRBJ1-2 and V is TRBV7-8, with 7 nucleotides matching TRBD1. Germline V gene lookup returns CDR1 SGHVS and CDR2 FQNEAQ. With V trimmed by 5 bases and J by 6 bases, 12 bases remained unmatched. The CDR3 covers 15 residues. The CDR3 loop reads CASSQTGTDVHGYTF. For the CDR3, the DNA is TGTGCCAGCAGCCAAACCGGGACAGATGTTCATGGCTACACCTTC.

A few counts support this clone. The rearrangement uses TRBV12-5 and TRBJ2-1; D uncertain. The CDR3 contains 13 residues. Germline CDR1 reads LGHNT; CDR2 reads FRNRAP. V lost 7 bases to trimming and J lost 0 bases, with 7 bases between them. CDR3 in DNA: TGTGCTAGTGAACTTAGCTCCTACAATGAGCAGTTCTTC. This encodes CASELSSYNEQFF.

V gene TRBV19 combines with J gene TRBJ2-5; 7 positions agree with TRBD2. The CDR3 has 13 residues. V was pared by 6 bases and J by 5 bases, with 6 bases of the junction left unmatched. The germline CDR1 and CDR2 sequences are LNHDA and SQIVND (reference sequence). Written as DNA, the CDR3 is TGTGCCAGTAGAACTAGCGTTGGGGAGACCCAGTACTTC. This translates into CASRTSVGETQYF.

The chain combines TRBV5-1 with TRBJ2-3; the D gene could be TRBD1 or TRBD2 (5 bases each). Trimming removed 4 bases from V and 2 bases from J, with 14 bases in between. Per the germline V gene, CDR1 is SGHRS and CDR2 is YFSETQ. The CDR3 is 15 residues long. The CDR3 is CASSASWGNTDTQYF. For the CDR3, the DNA is TGCGCCAGCAGCGCTAGTTGGGGGAACACAGATACGCAGTATTTT.

This chain links TRBV6-1 with TRBJ2-2; TRBD1 matches 9 bases. V dropped 7 bases and J dropped 4; count of bases not matched to a gene: 4. Germline lookup yields CDR1 MNHNS and CDR2 SASEGT. This CDR3 is built from 14 residues. The CDR3 loop reads CASTKGQGTGELFF. CDR3 DNA sequence: TGTGCCAGCACAAAGGGACAGGGCACCGGGGAGCTGTTTTTT.

V gene TRBV6-6 combines with J gene TRBJ1-1, with 7 nucleotides matching TRBD1. Germline V gene data show CDR1 as MNHNY and CDR2 as SVGAGI (reference sequence). CDR3 length: 16 residues. The V and J ends lost 4 bases and 0 bases, in that order; junction bases with no gene match: 8. The CDR3 protein is CASSSRDSFMNTEAFF. The CDR3 DNA reads TGTGCCAGCAGTTCCCGGGACAGCTTCATGAACACTGAAGCTTTCTTT.

The rearrangement uses TRBV24-1 and TRBJ1-3, with D unresolved. Germline V gives CDR1 KGHDR, CDR2 SFDVKD. The CDR3 consists of 12 residues. V lost 8 bases, J lost 0 bases, and 4 bases lay in between. In nucleotides, the CDR3 is TGTGCCACCAAGGACTCTGGAAACACCATATATTTT. It translates to CATKDSGNTIYF.

Only a few counts were recorded for this clone. The chain recombines TRBV30 with TRBJ2-6; 12 nucleotides agree with TRBD1. The CDR3 length is 17 residues. The junction had 9 bases not matched to a gene; V was cut back by 5 bases and J by 4 bases. CDR1 is GTSNPN and CDR2 is SVGIG in the germline V gene (reference sequence). The CDR3 protein is CAWYRDRGRRGANVLTF. CDR3 nucleotide sequence: TGTGCCTGGTACCGGGACAGGGGGCGCCGAGGGGCCAACGTCCTGACTTTC.

The V gene is TRBV7-2, the J gene TRBJ1-1, with unresolved D. V shed 5 bases and J shed 0 bases, with 7 bases lying between them. CDR1 SGHTA and CDR2 FQGNSA come from the germline V gene. The CDR3 contains 13 residues. The CDR3 region has the DNA TGTGCCAGCAGCGTTCGGGTGAACACTGAAGCTTTCTTT. Its protein is CASSVRVNTEAFF.